This T cell receptor beta chain was observed in a study of T cell repertoires in cytomegalovirus infection. About the research overall: Indications of both CMV infection and matching HLA type were provided by public TCR beta signatures.

Study conclusions and caveats: Dominant in the ex vivo response were TCR beta clonotypes restricted by HLA-C and specific for CMV. Pooled public TCR beta family frequency picked out CMV carriers with the relevant HLA.

This clonotype was seen only a few times. The antigen is not known. TCRdb re-analysed the reads in MiXCR, keeping a single row per CDR3 protein. The sample includes roughly 130,000 distinct CDR3 sequences, about 24% of them seen just once. Germline V lookup: CDR1 LNHDA, CDR2 SQIVND (reference sequence). CDR3 length: 15 amino acids. Trimming removed 4 bases from V and 7 bases from J; junction bases left unmatched: 8. The TCR sequence derives from a human donor in good health (CMV status not recorded). Some clones in this sample may be carry-over from other donors' samples. The chain uses TRBV19 and TRBJ1-1; TRBD1 agrees at 11 bases. The sequenced sample was PBMCs, sequenced either directly or after in vitro stimulation (not recorded which). In DNA, the CDR3 is TGTGCCAGTAGTACTCCGGGACAGGGGGATTTTGAAGCTTTCTTT. Translating gives CASSTPGQGDFEAFF.